The 13 T cell receptor beta chains below come from one sample, sequenced in a study of blood T cell repertoires in COVID-19. The data were produced by immunoSEQ multiplex PCR, yet TCRdb's version contains in-frame clones alone and is incomplete. The sample lists roughly 32,000 clones; approximately 82% were seen once. Sequencing was performed on peripheral blood. The origin of the receptors is a man at least 80 years old with active or convalescent COVID-19.

The chain uses TRBV5-1 and TRBJ2-3, with D maybe TRBD1 (6 bases). Trimming shortened V by 4 bases and J by 5 bases, and 11 bases separated the two germline ends. CDR3 length: 13 residues. The germline V gene encodes CDR1 SGHRS and CDR2 YFSETQ. The CDR3 sequence: CASSARGEDTQYF. CDR3 nucleotides: TGCGCCAGCAGCGCCAGGGGTGAAGATACGCAGTATTTT. Using reference TRBV5-1 and TRBJ2-3 for the parts outside the CDR3, the full variable domain is KAGVTQTPRYLIKTRGQQVTLSCSPISGHRSVSWYQQTPGQGLQFLFEYFSETQRNKGNFPGRFSGRQFSNSRSEMNVSTLELGDSALYLCASSARGEDTQYFGPGTRLTVL.

The rearrangement links TRBV30 to TRBJ1-2, with a tentative D call TRBD1 (5 bases). V was trimmed by 1 base and J by 1 base, leaving 7 bases between them. CDR3 length equals 13 residues. Per germline, CDR1 GTSNPN and CDR2 SVGIG (reference sequence). The CDR3 DNA reads TGTGCCTGGAGTGCAGGGAATAACTATGGCTACACCTTC. Protein product: CAWSAGNNYGYTF.

The chain carries TRBV19 and TRBJ2-2; TRBD2 aligns across 12 bases. This CDR3 region has 15 residues. Trimming cost V 5 bases and J 6 bases; bases outside gene matches: 4. Germline CDR1 reads LNHDA; CDR2 reads SQIVND (reference sequence). This CDR3 reads CASSALAGGSGELFF. In DNA, the CDR3 is TGTGCCAGTAGTGCCCTAGCGGGAGGGTCCGGGGAGCTGTTTTTT.

This sequence joins TRBV7-3 and TRBJ2-3; 8 bases map to TRBD2. After removal of 5 bases from V and 4 bases from J, the junction contained 8 bases not matched to a gene. CDR1 and CDR2 from the germline V gene are SGHTA and FQGTGA. The CDR3 runs to 15 residues. The CDR3 here is CASSRRGGRSDTQYF. CDR3 DNA sequence: TGTGCCAGCAGCCGTAGGGGCGGGAGGTCAGATACGCAGTATTTT.

This rearrangement joins TRBV28 to TRBJ1-2; D gene ambiguous. Looked up from germline, CDR1 is MDHEN and CDR2 is SYDVKM. The V end lost 1 base, the J end lost 4 bases, and 7 bases lay between the germline ends. The CDR3 sequence is 13 residues long. The CDR3 DNA reads TGTGCCAGCAGTTTATCACAGATCTATGGCTACACCTTC. Translating gives CASSLSQIYGYTF.

V usage is TRBV3-1 (or the pseudogene TRBV3-2) and J usage is TRBJ1-5; TRBD1 matches 12 bases. CDR3 length equals 15 residues. CDR1 and CDR2 from the germline V gene are LGHDT and YNNKEL (reference sequence). V lost 3 bases to trimming and J lost 7 bases; unmatched junction nucleotides: 4. The CDR3 DNA reads TGTGCCAGCAGCCAGGGGACAGGGGGCAGCCAGCCCCAGCATTTT. Residues: CASSQGTGGSQPQHF.

The V and J genes are TRBV27 and TRBJ1-3; weak D call: TRBD1 (6 bases). Germline assignment: CDR1 MNHEY and CDR2 SMNVEV (reference sequence). The CDR3 runs 13 residues. Trimming removed 7 bases from V and 4 bases from J, with 11 bases in between. This CDR3 reads CASKPGQGNTIYF. CDR3 DNA: TGTGCCAGCAAACCGGGACAAGGAAACACCATATATTTT.

This clone appeared a few times. The chain links TRBV6-5 to TRBJ1-1; 8 nucleotides align to TRBD1. Unmatched junction bases numbered 10, after V lost 8 bases and J lost 5 bases. Germline V lookup: CDR1 MNHEY, CDR2 SVGAGI. CDR3 length: 14 residues. DNA for the CDR3: TGTGCCAGCGCTGCATCAGGGGGCATGACTGAAGCTTTCTTT. Its translation: CASAASGGMTEAFF.

The chain joins TRBV19 to TRBJ2-7, with D possibly matching TRBD1 (5 bases). Trimming cost V 6 bases and J 0 bases, with 12 bases left between them. Looked up from germline, CDR1 is LNHDA and CDR2 is SQIVND (reference sequence). The CDR3 sequence is 14 residues long. In DNA form, the CDR3 reads TGTGCCAGTAGCTTACAGGAGAACTCCTACGAGCAGTACTTC. It translates to CASSLQENSYEQYF. The entire variable domain, with the rest obtained from reference TRBV19 and TRBJ2-7, is as follows: DGGITQSPKYLFRKEGQNVTLSCEQNLNHDAMYWYRQDPGQGLRLIYYSQIVNDFQKGDIAEGYSVSREKKESFPLTVTSAQKNPTAFYLCASSLQENSYEQYFGPGTRLTVT.

This sequence joins TRBV6-6 and TRBJ2-7; 7 nucleotides align to TRBD1. V dropped 0 bases and J dropped 2; count of bases not matched to a gene: 1. CDR3 length: 14 residues. Germline V CDR1 and CDR2: MNHNY, SVGAGI (reference sequence). CDR3 sequence (DNA): TGTGCCAGCAGTTACTCGACAGGGACCTACGAGCAGTACTTC. The encoded protein is CASSYSTGTYEQYF.

The rearrangement links TRBV6-1 to TRBJ2-3; 10 positions agree with TRBD2. With 2 bases clipped from V and 2 bases from J, the junction kept 7 bases outside the gene matches. The CDR3 is 17 residues long. Germline V lookup: CDR1 MNHNS, CDR2 SASEGT. The CDR3 DNA sequence: TGTGCCAGCAGTGAAAGGTCTAGCGGGGGCTACACAGATACGCAGTATTTT. Amino acids: CASSERSSGGYTDTQYF.

The V and J genes are TRBV29-1 and TRBJ2-5; 7 bases match TRBD2. This CDR3 region has 16 residues. V dropped 4 bases and J dropped 5; count of bases not matched to a gene: 16. Germline CDR1 reads SQVTM; CDR2 reads ANQGSEA. This CDR3 is CSVVPSGLAASETQYF. The DNA for the CDR3 is TGCAGCGTTGTTCCGTCCGGGCTAGCGGCGTCTGAGACCCAGTACTTC. Full variable domain (rest looked up from reference TRBV29-1 and TRBJ2-5): SAVISQKPSRDICQRGTSLTIQCQVDSQVTMMFWYRQQPGQSLTLIATANQGSEATYESGFVIDKFPISRPNLTFSTLTVSNMSPEDSSIYLCSVVPSGLAASETQYFGPGTRLLVL.

The chain uses TRBV19 and TRBJ2-7, with D perhaps matching TRBD1 (5 bases). Germline CDR1 reads LNHDA; CDR2 reads SQIVND (reference sequence). The CDR3 runs to 14 residues. The V end lost 6 bases, the J end lost 6 bases, and 18 bases lay between the germline ends. The CDR3 loop is CASSVQATEAEQYF. In nucleotides, the CDR3 is TGTGCCAGTAGCGTACAGGCCACTGAGGCCGAGCAGTACTTC.